This passage covers 24 T cell receptor beta chains from one sample sequenced in a study of T cell clones after liver transplantation (dated by TCRdb to the late 2010s). Library construction relied on the immunoSEQ multiplex PCR assay. Sourced from immuneACCESS, this table was stored by TCRdb with only in-frame sequences that have V and J called. A share of the clones is absent; for the studies checked, an unresolved V gene accounts for under half, and the remainder has no known explanation. The table for this sample lists approximately 70,000 clones; about 85% of them were counted only once. The top ten clones comprise 2% to 2.5% of the sample. Sequencing was performed on CD4+ T cells from blood, taken around 50 months after liver transplant. These receptors came from a human patient who received a liver transplant. After a transplant, not all T cells may be the patient's own; some may come from the graft donor.

This chain connects TRBV5-1 to TRBJ1-2; 9 nucleotides line up with TRBD1. J gave up 2 bases and V 5 bases, and 4 bases lay outside the gene matches. Per germline, CDR1 SGHRS and CDR2 YFSETQ. CDR3 length: 14 residues. The CDR3 region is CASRPTGGNYGYTF. The CDR3 DNA reads as TGCGCCAGCAGGCCCACAGGGGGCAACTATGGCTACACCTTC.

This sequence joins TRBV6-1 and TRBJ2-3; either TRBD1 or TRBD2 may fit D (6 bases each). The V end was cut by 1 base, the J end by 10 bases, with 15 bases between. This CDR3 has 14 amino acids. Germline CDR1 reads MNHNS; CDR2 reads SASEGT. The CDR3: CASSEEDLRGAQYF. The CDR3 DNA is TGTGCCAGCAGTGAAGAGGACCTGAGGGGGGCGCAGTATTTT.

V gene TRBV29-1 combines with J gene TRBJ1-3; possibly TRBD1 for D (5 bases). V lost 3 bases and J 7 bases, leaving 13 bases between the germline ends. CDR1 is SQVTM and CDR2 is ANQGSEA in the germline V gene. This CDR3 comprises 13 residues. The CDR3 region has the DNA TGCAGCGTTGAGGGGACGGACGGTAACACCATATATTTT. Amino acid sequence: CSVEGTDGNTIYF.

This rearrangement joins TRBV6-5 to TRBJ1-1; no reliable D call. The CDR3 length is 16 residues. V was cut by 2 bases and J by 0 bases, with 13 bases left in between. The germline V gene has CDR1 MNHEY and CDR2 SVGAGI. The CDR3 region has the DNA TGTGCCAGCAGTTACCGTCAGAACGGGGTGAACACTGAAGCTTTCTTT. Protein sequence: CASSYRQNGVNTEAFF.

The chain has TRBV19 and TRBJ2-2; D might be TRBD1 or TRBD2, each matching 6 bases. Germline V gene data show CDR1 as LNHDA and CDR2 as SQIVND (reference sequence). This CDR3 has 16 residues. V dropped 0 bases and J dropped 4 bases, with 12 bases sitting between them. CDR3 bases: TGTGCCAGTAGTATAGAGAACAGGGACTCCACCGGGGAGCTGTTTTTT. Its translation is CASSIENRDSTGELFF.

This clone was counted a few times. This chain links TRBV28 with TRBJ1-2; the match to TRBD1 covers 9 bases. V shed 6 bases and J 8 bases; nucleotides not matched to a gene: 13. The CDR3 is 15 amino acids. CDR1 MDHEN and CDR2 SYDVKM come from the germline V gene. In nucleotides, the CDR3 is TGTGCCAGCAGAACGCCGGGACAGGGTCTGTTCGGCTACACCTTC. This codes for CASRTPGQGLFGYTF.

The chain carries TRBV6-1 and TRBJ2-3; D is uncertain. The CDR3 has 15 residues. Germline V gene lookup returns CDR1 MNHNS and CDR2 SASEGT. Trimming stripped 2 bases from V and 5 bases from J, with 14 bases between. CDR3 residues: CASSETHYTGDTQYF. The CDR3 bases are TGTGCCAGCAGTGAAACTCACTACACGGGAGATACGCAGTATTTT.

The chain carries TRBV6-1 and TRBJ1-1, with unresolved D. V gave up 7 bases and J gave up 2 bases, with 5 bases separating them. CDR3 length: 11 amino acids. From germline, CDR1 is MNHNS and CDR2 SASEGT. CDR3 DNA sequence: TGTGCCAGCAAGGAAAACACTGAAGCTTTCTTT. Translating it yields CASKENTEAFF.

The J gene is TRBJ2-5, the V gene TRBV19, with D perhaps TRBD1 or TRBD2 (5 bases each). The V end lost 4 bases, the J end lost 1 base, and 16 bases lay between the germline ends. In germline, CDR1 is LNHDA, CDR2 SQIVND (reference sequence). The CDR3 contains 16 residues. CDR3 DNA: TGTGCCAGTAGTAGTCCGGGACGGACGTTCCAAGAGACCCAGTACTTC. It is translated as CASSSPGRTFQETQYF.

This chain connects TRBV13 to TRBJ1-6, with D hard to call. The ends were cut back, 0 bases at V and 7 bases at J, with 7 bases in the middle. Germline V lookup: CDR1 PRHDT, CDR2 FYEKMQ (reference sequence). The CDR3 contains 14 residues. This CDR3 reads CASSLGDLNSPLHF. CDR3 in DNA: TGTGCCAGCAGCTTAGGAGACTTAAATTCACCCCTCCACTTT.

The gene calls are TRBV7-2 and TRBJ2-7, with D hard to call. Trimming shortened V by 5 bases and J by 4 bases, and 21 bases separated the two germline ends. Germline CDR1 and CDR2: SGHTA and FQGNSA. The CDR3 is made up of 16 amino acids. The CDR3 bases are TGTGCCAGCAGCCCAACTTCCTTTGACCAGAGTTACGAGCAGTACTTC. Translating gives CASSPTSFDQSYEQYF.

This clone was recorded a few times. The CDR3 region has the DNA TGTGCCAGCAGTGAAGAAGGGGAGGGACAGCCCCAGCATTTT. Translating gives CASSEEGEGQPQHF. This chain links TRBV25-1 with TRBJ1-5; TRBD1 might be the D (5 bases). Trimming pared 2 bases from V and 7 bases from J, leaving 12 bases between. In germline, CDR1 is MGHDK, CDR2 SYGVNS. This CDR3 comprises 14 residues.

Turning to this clone: In the same sample, other DNA sequences code for this CDR3. This chain connects TRBV6-5 to TRBJ2-3, with a weak D call TRBD2 (5 bases). The CDR3 sequence is 14 residues long. Germline V gene data show CDR1 as MNHEY and CDR2 as SVGAGI. The germline V and J ends were trimmed by 2 bases and 1 base, with 7 bases remaining between them. As DNA, the CDR3 is TGTGCCAGCAGTTACACTAGGGGCACAGATACGCAGTATTTT. This sequence encodes CASSYTRGTDTQYF.

The chain joins TRBV4-2 to TRBJ2-2; 12 bases align to TRBD2. J lost 5 bases, V lost 3 bases, and 4 bases had no gene match. Germline V gene lookup returns CDR1 LGHNA and CDR2 YNFKEQ. The CDR3 totals 16 residues. The CDR3, as DNA: TGTGCCAGCAGCCAGGTTCTAGCGGGAGGGACCGGGGAGCTGTTTTTT. Protein sequence: CASSQVLAGGTGELFF.

V gene TRBV5-1 combines with J gene TRBJ1-2; TRBD1 matches 9 bases. The CDR3 is 15 residues long. J gave up 7 bases and V 1 base, and 8 bases lay outside the gene matches. The germline gives CDR1 SGHRS, CDR2 YFSETQ. For the CDR3, the DNA is TGCGCCAGCAGCTTGAGCGGGGACAGGGAAGGTGGCTACACCTTC. It yields the protein CASSLSGDREGGYTF.

This rearrangement joins TRBV30 to TRBJ2-2; tentatively, D is TRBD2 (6 bases). V lost 5 bases to trimming and J lost 7 bases, with 17 bases between them. The CDR3 has 14 residues. Looked up from germline, CDR1 is GTSNPN and CDR2 is SVGIG (reference sequence). The CDR3 is CAWEAGGKVGELFF. CDR3 nucleotides: TGTGCCTGGGAGGCGGGCGGGAAGGTCGGGGAGCTGTTTTTT.

This clone was recorded once. V gene TRBV11-3 combines with J gene TRBJ2-3, with D possibly matching TRBD2 (5 bases). CDR1 is SGHNT and CDR2 is YENEEA in the germline V gene. This CDR3 comprises 18 residues. V shed 1 base and J shed 1 base, with 18 bases lying between them. CDR3 protein: CASSLGGTFGGRTDTQYF. In DNA form, the CDR3 reads TGTGCCAGCAGCTTAGGGGGTACGTTCGGAGGACGCACAGATACGCAGTATTTT. Variable domain in full (rest from reference TRBV11-3 and TRBJ2-3): EAGVVQSPRYKIIEKKQPVAFWCNPISGHNTLYWYLQNLGQGPELLIRYENEEAVDDSQLPKDRFSAERLKGVDSTLKIQPAELGDSAVYLCASSLGGTFGGRTDTQYFGPGTRLTVL.

The genes are TRBV4-2 and TRBJ2-7, with D perhaps matching TRBD2 (5 bases). The CDR3 is 12 residues long. Trimming pared 2 bases from V and 12 bases from J, leaving 14 bases between. CDR1 is LGHNA, CDR2 YNFKEQ, per germline. The chain's CDR3 is CASSQSAGLRYF. CDR3 DNA sequence: TGTGCCAGCAGCCAATCAGCCGGACTGCGGTACTTC.

The J gene is TRBJ2-6, the V gene TRBV5-4; D is unclear. Deletions cut 0 bases from V and 0 bases from J, with 7 bases between. This CDR3 region has 16 residues. Looked up from germline, CDR1 is SGHNT and CDR2 is YYREEE (reference sequence). CDR3 DNA sequence: TGTGCCAGCAGCTTGGCGGTGGACTCTGGGGCCAACGTCCTGACTTTC. The encoded protein is CASSLAVDSGANVLTF.

The rearrangement uses TRBV7-9 and TRBJ2-1; D is perhaps TRBD2 (6 bases). The CDR3 is made up of 15 amino acids. Germline loops: CDR1 SEHNR, CDR2 FQNEAQ (reference sequence). Between the trimmed V and J ends, which lost 5 bases and 10 bases, there was a span of 21 bases. The CDR3 reads CASSQGIEWRGEQFF. The CDR3 DNA reads as TGTGCCAGCAGCCAGGGTATTGAATGGCGGGGCGAGCAGTTCTTC.

The CDR3 DNA is TGTGCCAGCAGACATACAAGTACCTACGAGCAGTACTTC. Translating gives CASRHTSTYEQYF. The rearrangement joins TRBV27 to TRBJ2-7; D gene ambiguous. CDR3 length: 13 residues. CDR1 is MNHEY and CDR2 is SMNVEV in the germline V gene (reference sequence). Trimming left V 6 bases short and J 2 bases short, with 11 bases between.

The chain combines TRBV30 with TRBJ1-4; D remains ambiguous. V lost 0 bases and J 8 bases, leaving 16 bases between the germline ends. Germline CDR1 is GTSNPN and CDR2 is SVGIG (reference sequence). The CDR3 is made up of 15 amino acids. CDR3 coding DNA: TGTGCCTGGAGTGTACAAGGCAGAATTACAGAAAAACTGTTTTTT. Its protein product is CAWSVQGRITEKLFF.

The gene calls are TRBV7-9 and TRBJ1-3; D is uncertain. The length of the CDR3 is 13 residues. Trimming pared 5 bases from V and 4 bases from J, leaving 9 bases between. Per germline, CDR1 SEHNR and CDR2 FQNEAQ (reference sequence). This CDR3 is CASSVTKGNTIYF. DNA of the CDR3: TGTGCCAGCAGCGTTACTAAAGGAAACACCATATATTTT.

The chain carries TRBV2 and TRBJ2-2; D not certain. The germline V and J ends were trimmed by 4 bases and 6 bases, with 21 bases remaining between them. CDR1 is SNHLY, CDR2 FYNNEI, per germline. This CDR3 is 17 amino acids long. This CDR3 is CASSVERLHIRSGELFF. CDR3 DNA: TGTGCCAGCAGTGTTGAGAGACTCCATATACGGTCCGGGGAGCTGTTTTTT.